This T cell receptor beta chain originates from a study of T-cell reconstitution after alpha-beta-depleted transplantation in children. A TCRbeta library incorporating unique molecular identifiers was prepared. TCRdb fed the PCR reads into MiXCR, producing one record per CDR3 protein. The data show hundreds of thousands of distinct CDR3 sequences, about an eighth seen once. Whole-study results and caveats: Surviving recipient T cells and thymic progenitors accounted for the high day-60 TCRbeta diversity observed in some patients. Once a year had passed after transplant, T-cell counts and diversity came mostly from newly produced T cells. Where alpha-beta T cells came from about two months after transplant was reportedly several hundred expanded graft clones.

The CDR3 has 17 residues. Germline V gene lookup returns CDR1 SGHDT and CDR2 YYEEEE. The trim removed 4 bases at V and 8 bases at J, leaving 14 bases unmatched. The sample holds a few counts of this clonotype. The antigen is unknown. The clonotype was recovered from a girl aged 2 to 9 with congenital amegakaryocytic thrombocytopenia, due to receive a stem cell transplant. The V call is TRBV5-6, the J call TRBJ2-1; TRBD2 matches 11 bases. This sample comprised PBMCs, obtained before TCRalphabeta/CD19-depleted stem cell transplant. As DNA, the CDR3 is TGTGCCAGCAGCCCTACTAGCGGGAGCCTGCCGTCCCATGAGCAGTTCTTC. Its protein product is CASSPTSGSLPSHEQFF.